These T cell receptor beta chains were read from a single sample in a study of shared clonotypes between healthy human individuals. Profiled with immunoSEQ multiplex PCR; TCRdb holds only in-frame clones, not every one. In the table there are over a million clones, about 84% of which are singletons. The sequencing sample was made of memory CD4+ T cells from PBMCs. The receptors here all came from a man in his late teens or twenties in good health. Some clones in this sample may be carry-over from other donors' samples. CDR3s include the opening cysteine and the closing phenylalanine or tryptophan. A D gene is named only where the DNA matches it firmly. Some rows have no size entry. The others give once, few or many, or a class for an expanded clone.

V	J	D	size	DNA	CDR3
TRBV6-5	TRBJ1-1	.	.	TGTGCCAGCAGGCGGACAGTGAACACTGAAGCTTTCTTT	CASRRTVNTEAFF
TRBV6-5	TRBJ1-5	.	.	TGTGCCAGCAGTTATTCGGGGGGCGGCAATCAGCCCCAGCATTTT	CASSYSGGGNQPQHF
TRBV19	TRBJ1-3	.	.	TGTGCCACCAGGGCTCCTTTCTCCTCTGGAAACACCATATATTTT	CATRAPFSSGNTIYF
TRBV4-2	TRBJ2-1	.	.	TGTGCCAGCAGCCAAGACTGGTCAGATGAGCAGTTCTTC	CASSQDWSDEQFF
TRBV5-8	TRBJ1-2	TRBD1	once	TGTGCCAGCAGCGTTCCCGGGACAGGGGGGTCCTATGGCTACACCTTC	CASSVPGTGGSYGYTF
TRBV11-2	TRBJ2-1	.	.	TGTGCCAGCAGCTCCGACGGCAGGGGGGGTGAGCAGTTCTTC	CASSSDGRGGEQFF
TRBV29-1	TRBJ2-7	.	.	TGCAGCGTTGACGGGGAGAAGGGGGAGCAGTACTTC	CSVDGEKGEQYF
TRBV28	TRBJ2-2	.	.	TGTGCCAGCAGGTACCCGGGGTCGGGCACCGGGGAGCTGTTTTTT	CASRYPGSGTGELFF
TRBV7-9	TRBJ2-6	.	.	TGTGCCAGCAGCTCCGAACGCGACGGCCGCTCTGGGGCCAACGTCCTGACTTTC	CASSSERDGRSGANVLTF
TRBV5-1	TRBJ1-1	.	.	TGCGCCAGCAGCTTGCATACCAGGCGCCTCATGAACACTGAAGCTTTCTTT	CASSLHTRRLMNTEAFF
TRBV7-6	TRBJ2-3	.	.	TGTGCCAGCAGCTTAGTGGGGGGTTGGCAGGCCGATACGCAGTATTTT	CASSLVGGWQADTQYF
TRBV9	TRBJ1-3	.	.	TGTGCCAGCAGCGTAGGGACGGGTATCTCTGGAAACACCATATATTTT	CASSVGTGISGNTIYF
TRBV5-1	TRBJ1-2	TRBD1	.	TGCGCCAGCAGCCCTGGGAGGACAGGGGTTGATGGCTACACCTTC	CASSPGRTGVDGYTF
TRBV7-9	TRBJ2-7	TRBD2	.	TGTGCCAGCAGCTTAGTTGGGGGGGAATACGAGCAGTACTTC	CASSLVGGEYEQYF
TRBV7-9	TRBJ2-4	TRBD1	.	TGTGCCAGCAGCCAGGACAGGGAGTACTTC	CASSQDREYF
TRBV29-1	TRBJ2-2	.	.	TGCAGCGTTGCCCAATACACCGGGGAGCTGTTTTTT	CSVAQYTGELFF
TRBV5-1	TRBJ1-5	TRBD1	.	TGCGCCAGCAGCTTGGGGACAGGGGTCGATCAGCCCCAGCATTTT	CASSLGTGVDQPQHF
TRBV28	TRBJ2-7	TRBD2	.	TGTGCCAGCAGTTATCACCGGGAGGACCAGCAGTACTTC	CASSYHREDQQYF
TRBV28	TRBJ1-1	.	.	TGTGCCAGCAGTTTCGGGGGGCTCCAATATGAAGCTTTCTTT	CASSFGGLQYEAFF
TRBV7-6	TRBJ2-5	TRBD2	few	TGTGCCAGCAGCTTACCCCCTAGCGGGATTGAGACCCAGTACTTC	CASSLPPSGIETQYF
TRBV7-8	TRBJ2-3	TRBD2	.	TGTGCCAGCAGCACATATCGACTAGCGGGGAGAGATACGCAGTATTTT	CASSTYRLAGRDTQYF
TRBV2	TRBJ2-6	TRBD2	.	TGTGCCAGCAGGGCCGGACTAGCGGGAAGTTGGAGCTCTGGGGCCAACGTCCTGACTTTC	CASRAGLAGSWSSGANVLTF
TRBV29-1	TRBJ2-3	TRBD1	.	TGCAGCGTTACCGACAGGGTCCCCTTTTCAGATACGCAGTATTTT	CSVTDRVPFSDTQYF
TRBV1	TRBJ2-2	.	.	TGCACCAGCAGCCAAAAGGCCCCGGCGGGAGCTGACGGGGAGCTGTTTTTT	CTSSQKAPAGADGELFF
TRBV9	TRBJ2-7	TRBD2	few	TGTGCCAGCAGCGTACTAGCGGGAGATGAGCAGTACTTC	CASSVLAGDEQYF
TRBV11-2	TRBJ2-3	TRBD2	.	TGTGCCAGCAGCTTAGTCGCTAGCGGGATCACAGATACGCAGTATTTT	CASSLVASGITDTQYF
TRBV10-3	TRBJ2-2	.	.	TGTGCCATCAGTGAGTCTTCCGGGAAGGTAGCCGGGGAGCTGTTTTTT	CAISESSGKVAGELFF
TRBV11-3	TRBJ1-1	.	.	TGTGCCAGCAGCCGGGGGACGAACACTGAAGCTTTCTTT	CASSRGTNTEAFF
TRBV25-1	TRBJ2-6	.	.	TGTGCCAGCAGTGAGGATCCTAGCCCCAACGTCCTGACTTTC	CASSEDPSPNVLTF
TRBV14	TRBJ1-2	.	.	TGTGCCAGCAGCCAAGTTTCCGGGGCTGGCTACACCTTC	CASSQVSGAGYTF
TRBV16	TRBJ2-7	.	.	TGTGCCAGCAGCCAATTTTCAGAGGACTACGAGCAGTACTTC	CASSQFSEDYEQYF